This TCR beta chain was captured by sequencing in a study of regulatory T cells in long-lasting Graves disease. Study-level points and caveats: Shared public clonotypes totalled 2,741 in persistent patients, compared with roughly 970 in new patients.

Combining iRepertoire HTBI primers with Arm-PCR of CDR3 regions, the authors built TCR beta libraries. TCRdb reprocessed the multiplex PCR reads via MiXCR and lists one record per CDR3 protein. The sample includes more than 300,000 distinct CDR3 sequences, 10% to 15% seen only once; the top ten take 18%. Time point denoted: newly diagnosed GD, antithyroid drugs for less than 3 months. The TCR library was made from RNA that had been extracted from PBMCs in TRIzol. Per the germline V gene, CDR1 is SNHLY and CDR2 is FYNNEI. This CDR3 spans 13 amino acids. The sample holds many counts of this clonotype. Its target is not known. This same sample was also part of a study on T cells in Graves' hyperthyroidism and ophthalmopathy. From that study: The study left out patients who had uncontrolled infection, other autoimmune disease, pregnancy or lactation. The TCR CDR3 was amplified in a first-round RT-PCR using the HTBI primer set.

This receptor was obtained from a woman aged 18-30 years with Graves disease. This rearrangement joins TRBV2 to TRBJ2-5; TRBD2 is a possible D gene (7 bases). The sample in question was peripheral blood mononuclear cells (PBMCs), obtained at new diagnosis, from a patient treated with antithyroid drugs. Here the CDR3 reads CESGTSFQETQYF. The CDR3 nucleotides are TGTGAGAGCGGGACATCCTTCCAAGAGACCCAGTACTTC.